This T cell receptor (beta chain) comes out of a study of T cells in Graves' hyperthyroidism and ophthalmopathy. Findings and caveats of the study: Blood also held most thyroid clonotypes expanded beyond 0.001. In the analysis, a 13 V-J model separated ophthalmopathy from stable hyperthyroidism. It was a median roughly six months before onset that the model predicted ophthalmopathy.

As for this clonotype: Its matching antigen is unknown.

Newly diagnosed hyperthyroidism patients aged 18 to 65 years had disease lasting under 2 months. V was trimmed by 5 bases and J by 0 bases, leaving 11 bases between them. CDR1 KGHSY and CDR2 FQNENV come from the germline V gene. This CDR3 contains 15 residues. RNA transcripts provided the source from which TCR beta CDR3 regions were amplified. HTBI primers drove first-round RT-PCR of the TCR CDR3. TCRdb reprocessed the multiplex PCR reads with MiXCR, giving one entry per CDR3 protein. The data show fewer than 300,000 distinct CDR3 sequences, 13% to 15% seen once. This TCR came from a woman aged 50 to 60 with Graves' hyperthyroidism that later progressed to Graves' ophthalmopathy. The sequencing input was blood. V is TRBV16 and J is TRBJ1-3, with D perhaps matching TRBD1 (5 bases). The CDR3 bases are TGTGCCAGCAGCGAGACAGCGAGCTCTGGAAACACCATATATTTT. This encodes CASSETASSGNTIYF.